This is a list of T cell receptor beta chains from one sample in a study of identical twins. TCRdb passed the 5' RACE reads through MiXCR, listing each CDR3 protein once. Among 500,000 or so distinct CDR3 sequences listed, less than 25% were seen once. The same sample was also studied in work on T cells expressing NK-cell markers.

The sample was CD4+ T cells sorted from blood. The source is a woman between 18 and 29 years old in good health. Both conserved end residues are part of each CDR3. D genes are given only for firm matches. Some rows have no size entry. The others give once, few or many, or a class for an expanded clone.

V: TRBV12-2
size: .
J: TRBJ2-7
D: .
DNA: TGTGCAAGTCGCTTAGCGGGCAGGGGGCCCGAGCAGTACTTC
CDR3: CASRLAGRGPEQYF

V: TRBV7-2
size: .
J: TRBJ1-6
D: TRBD1
DNA: TGTGCCAGCAGCCTTGAACAGGGGGACTTGTCACCCCTCCACTTT
CDR3: CASSLEQGDLSPLHF

V: TRBV5-6
size: few
J: TRBJ2-1
D: TRBD2
DNA: TGTGCCAGCAGCTCGGGACTAGTCTTCAATGAGCAGTTCTTC
CDR3: CASSSGLVFNEQFF

V: TRBV14
size: few
J: TRBJ1-1
D: .
DNA: TGTGCCAGCAGCCAAGGACAGATGAACACTGAAGCTTTCTTT
CDR3: CASSQGQMNTEAFF

V: TRBV3-1
size: .
J: TRBJ2-1
D: TRBD2
DNA: TGTGCCAGCAGCCACTGGGTAGCGGGAGTTTATGAGCAGTTCTTC
CDR3: CASSHWVAGVYEQFF

V: TRBV12-3/TRBV12-4
size: few
J: TRBJ1-1
D: .
DNA: TGTGCCAGCAGCGCAGGGCGGATCACTGAAGCTTTCTTT
CDR3: CASSAGRITEAFF

V: TRBV7-2
size: .
J: TRBJ2-7
D: .
DNA: TGTGCCAGCAGCTTAGTTGCTTCAAGCTCCTACGAGCAGTACTTC
CDR3: CASSLVASSSYEQYF

V: TRBV7-6
size: .
J: TRBJ2-2
D: .
DNA: TGTGCCAGCAGCTTAGTTGAGAACACCGGGGAGCTGTTTTTT
CDR3: CASSLVENTGELFF

V: TRBV4-3
size: many
J: TRBJ2-1
D: .
DNA: TGCGCCAGCAGCCAAGAGAGCCTAGGTAGAGGGGGGAATGAGCAGTTCTTC
CDR3: CASSQESLGRGGNEQFF

V: TRBV18
size: few
J: TRBJ1-3
D: .
DNA: TGTGCCAGCTCACCAATGCCCAACTCTGGAAACACCATATATTTT
CDR3: CASSPMPNSGNTIYF

V: TRBV12-3/TRBV12-4
size: few
J: TRBJ1-2
D: .
DNA: TGTGCCAGCAGTGTATTCGGGGTGGGCTATGGCTACACCTTC
CDR3: CASSVFGVGYGYTF

V: TRBV10-3
size: few
J: TRBJ2-7
D: .
DNA: TGTGCCATCAGTGCAGTACTAGAAAACGAGCAGTACTTC
CDR3: CAISAVLENEQYF

V: TRBV12-3/TRBV12-4
size: many
J: TRBJ1-4
D: .
DNA: TGTGCCAGCAGTCGCGACATTATGAGTGGAAATGAAAAACTGTTTTTT
CDR3: CASSRDIMSGNEKLFF

V: TRBV25-1
size: .
J: TRBJ2-1
D: .
DNA: TGTGCCAGCAGTGAGAACTGGGATGAGCAGTTCTTC
CDR3: CASSENWDEQFF

V: TRBV12-3/TRBV12-4
size: .
J: TRBJ2-2
D: TRBD1
DNA: TGTGCCAGCAGTGGCAGGGGGCCGGGCACCGGGGAGCTGTTTTTT
CDR3: CASSGRGPGTGELFF

V: TRBV29-1
size: many
J: TRBJ2-7
D: .
DNA: TGCAGCGTTGGGAGAGCCGGGGACGAGCAGTACTTC
CDR3: CSVGRAGDEQYF

V: TRBV5-1
size: .
J: TRBJ2-5
D: .
DNA: TGCGCCAGCAGCTTGGCCACAGCGTCCCAAGAGACCCAGTACTTC
CDR3: CASSLATASQETQYF

V: TRBV20-1
size: .
J: TRBJ2-5
D: TRBD2
DNA: TGCAGTGCGCGACTAGCGGGGGGGTTCGGAGAGACCCAGTACTTC
CDR3: CSARLAGGFGETQYF

V: TRBV12-3/TRBV12-4
size: .
J: TRBJ1-5
D: TRBD1
DNA: TGTGCCAGCAGTTTAAGGGGGCGCGGTCAGCCCCAGCATTTT
CDR3: CASSLRGRGQPQHF

V: TRBV29-1
size: few
J: TRBJ1-2
D: .
DNA: TGCAGCGTCGCCACAGGGTATGGCTACACCTTC
CDR3: CSVATGYGYTF

V: TRBV5-1
size: many
J: TRBJ2-7
D: .
DNA: TGTGCCAGCAGTTTGGCTGGCGAGCAGTACTTC
CDR3: CASSLAGEQYF

V: TRBV24-1
size: many
J: TRBJ2-1
D: .
DNA: TGTGCCACCAGTGATTTTCCGAACAATGAGCAGTTCTTC
CDR3: CATSDFPNNEQFF

V: TRBV19
size: few
J: TRBJ2-1
D: TRBD2
DNA: TGTGCCAGTAGTATTCAGCGGGGGGGCAATGAGCAGTTCTTC
CDR3: CASSIQRGGNEQFF

V: TRBV12-3/TRBV12-4
size: few
J: TRBJ2-1
D: TRBD2
DNA: TGTGCCAGCAGTTTTTCTCTAGCGGGTTCGGGGAATGAGCAGTTCTTC
CDR3: CASSFSLAGSGNEQFF

V: TRBV5-1
size: few
J: TRBJ1-5
D: .
DNA: TGCGCCAGCAGCTCGTCGGGGGGGAATCAGCCCCAGCATTTT
CDR3: CASSSSGGNQPQHF

V: TRBV11-2
size: .
J: TRBJ1-6
D: .
DNA: TGTGCCAGCAGCTTAGTTTGGGACACTAGTTCACCCCTCCACTTT
CDR3: CASSLVWDTSSPLHF

V: TRBV20-1
size: .
J: TRBJ2-1
D: TRBD2
DNA: TGCAGTGTCCGGACTAGCGGGATGGGTGATGAGCAGTTCTTC
CDR3: CSVRTSGMGDEQFF

V: TRBV20-1
size: few
J: TRBJ2-3
D: .
DNA: TGCAGTGCTAGAGATTTTAGCGCCTTTGGAGATACGCAGTATTTT
CDR3: CSARDFSAFGDTQYF

V: TRBV11-3
size: .
J: TRBJ1-4
D: .
DNA: TGTGCCAGCAGACGCGGCGGGGGTGGTGAAAAACTGTTTTTT
CDR3: CASRRGGGGEKLFF

V: TRBV20-1
size: few
J: TRBJ2-3
D: .
DNA: TGCAGTGCCCCAGGGCGCTTCGGGGCAGATACGCAGTATTTT
CDR3: CSAPGRFGADTQYF

V: TRBV5-4
size: .
J: TRBJ2-3
D: TRBD2
DNA: TGTGCCATTGCCCCGGGACTAGGATCAGATACGCAGTATTTT
CDR3: CAIAPGLGSDTQYF

V: TRBV20-1
size: .
J: TRBJ2-1
D: TRBD2
DNA: TGCAGTGCTAGCCAGAGCGGGAGATGGCATGAGCAGTTCTTC
CDR3: CSASQSGRWHEQFF

V: TRBV11-1
size: .
J: TRBJ2-4
D: .
DNA: TGTGCCAGCAGCGGTGGTTTCGGACACTCTCAGCTAGCCAAAAACATTCAGTACTTC
CDR3: CASSGGFGHSQLAKNIQYF

V: TRBV27
size: .
J: TRBJ1-5
D: .
DNA: TGTGCCAGCAGTCCCAGAGGGAGGGTTTGGAATCAGCCCCAGCATTTT
CDR3: CASSPRGRVWNQPQHF

V: TRBV11-3
size: few
J: TRBJ2-1
D: .
DNA: TGTGCCAGCAGCTTAGGGGGGGCCGGTGAGCAGTTCTTC
CDR3: CASSLGGAGEQFF

V: TRBV6-1
size: .
J: TRBJ2-5
D: .
DNA: TGTGCCAGCAGCTCCGAGGGCGCCAGGCAAAAAGAGACCCAGTACTTC
CDR3: CASSSEGARQKETQYF

V: TRBV5-6
size: .
J: TRBJ1-6
D: TRBD1
DNA: TGTGCCAGCGGGGACAGCTGGAATTCACCCCTCCACTTT
CDR3: CASGDSWNSPLHF

V: TRBV6-2/TRBV6-3
size: .
J: TRBJ2-5
D: .
DNA: TGTGCCAGCAGTTACTCGAAGTCGGTAGCCGCCGCGGACGGGACCCAGTACTTC
CDR3: CASSYSKSVAAADGTQYF

V: TRBV12-3/TRBV12-4
size: many
J: TRBJ1-1
D: TRBD1
DNA: TGTGCCAGCAGGCGACAGGGAGAAGCTTTCTTT
CDR3: CASRRQGEAFF

V: TRBV5-5
size: .
J: TRBJ1-5
D: .
DNA: TGTGCCAGCAGCTTCGATGGGAGTACACAGCCCCAGCATTTT
CDR3: CASSFDGSTQPQHF

V: TRBV3-1
size: .
J: TRBJ1-2
D: .
DNA: TGTGCCAGCAGCCCCTTTGGCGGAGACAGGAGCTATGGCTACACCTTC
CDR3: CASSPFGGDRSYGYTF

V: TRBV5-1
size: .
J: TRBJ2-2
D: .
DNA: TGCGCCAGCAGCCCCGGGACAAACCCCGGGGAGCTGTTTTTT
CDR3: CASSPGTNPGELFF

V: TRBV6-1
size: .
J: TRBJ2-6
D: TRBD1
DNA: TGTGCCAGCAGGGATACAGGGGGCCCAGGGGCCAACGTCCTGACTTTC
CDR3: CASRDTGGPGANVLTF

V: TRBV5-5
size: .
J: TRBJ1-2
D: TRBD1
DNA: TGTGCCAGCAGCTTCGGAACAGGGGTTCCTGGCTACACCTTC
CDR3: CASSFGTGVPGYTF

V: TRBV29-1
size: .
J: TRBJ1-5
D: .
DNA: TGCAGCGTTGAGATGGCAGTCAATCAGCCCCAGCATTTT
CDR3: CSVEMAVNQPQHF